This T cell receptor (beta chain) was retrieved from a study of molecular identifiers for immune sequencing clone quantification. TCRdb fed the PCR reads into MiXCR, producing one record per CDR3 protein. The sample includes about 640,000 distinct CDR3 sequences, just under 20% of them seen just once. Turning to this clonotype: One junction end disagrees with the germline gene, perhaps due to a read error.

Germline CDR1 MGHDK, CDR2 SYGVNS. The CDR3 contains 11 residues. Sample: naive CD8+ T cells from blood, with Jurkat cell RNA spiked in. As to subset: FACS-sorted CD8+CD4-CCR7+CD45RA+ naive T cells. The chain recombines TRBV25-1 with TRBJ2-1, with D hard to call. This receptor was identified in a human donor in good health. Some libraries in this study had Jurkat cell RNA spiked in. CDR3 nucleotides: TGTGCCGGCAGTAGGTACAATGAGCAGTTCTTC. Residues: CAGSRYNEQFF.